This TCR beta chain was captured by sequencing in a study of blood T cell repertoires in COVID-19. Profiling relied on immunoSEQ multiplex PCR, and the TCRdb table lists in-frame clones only, not all of them. Among about 240,000 clones listed, around 89% were seen once. Everyone who took part was roughly 18 to 89 years old, and they came from about two dozen US areas. With regard to this clone: Other nucleotide sequences in the sample specify the same CDR3.

V lost 4 bases and J lost 2; bases outside the gene matches: 3. The CDR3 is 13 amino acids. Germline V lookup: CDR1 SQVTM, CDR2 ANQGSEA. The source is a woman younger than 45 who had recovered from COVID-19. The chain carries TRBV29-1 and TRBJ2-7; TRBD2 matches 9 bases. The sequenced sample was PBMCs or T cells enriched from blood (not recorded which). The CDR3 loop is CSVVLAGPYEQYF. The CDR3 DNA reads TGCAGCGTTGTGCTAGCGGGACCCTACGAGCAGTACTTC.